This TCR beta chain was sequenced in a study of T-cell memory formation after mild COVID-19. A single record per CDR3 protein comes from TCRdb applying MiXCR to the 5' RACE reads. The sample gives some 150,000 distinct CDR3 sequences, less than 20% of which show up once; 2% to 2.5% is in the top ten. This clonotype came up a few times. Sequenced material: PBMCs or a T cell subset sorted from them (not recorded which). This TCR was sampled from an adult woman who had mild COVID-19 (a few samples of this study predate the infection). Cell type and time point are not known.

The CDR3 protein is CASSLIATGGTGYTF. The CDR3 DNA sequence: TGTGCCAGCAGCTTAATCGCGACAGGGGGCACAGGCTACACCTTC. The chain couples TRBV7-6 to TRBJ1-2; TRBD1 matches at 10 bases. CDR1 is SGHVS and CDR2 is FNYEAQ in the germline V gene. V was pared by 2 bases and J by 8 bases, with 8 bases of the junction left unmatched. The CDR3 runs 15 residues.